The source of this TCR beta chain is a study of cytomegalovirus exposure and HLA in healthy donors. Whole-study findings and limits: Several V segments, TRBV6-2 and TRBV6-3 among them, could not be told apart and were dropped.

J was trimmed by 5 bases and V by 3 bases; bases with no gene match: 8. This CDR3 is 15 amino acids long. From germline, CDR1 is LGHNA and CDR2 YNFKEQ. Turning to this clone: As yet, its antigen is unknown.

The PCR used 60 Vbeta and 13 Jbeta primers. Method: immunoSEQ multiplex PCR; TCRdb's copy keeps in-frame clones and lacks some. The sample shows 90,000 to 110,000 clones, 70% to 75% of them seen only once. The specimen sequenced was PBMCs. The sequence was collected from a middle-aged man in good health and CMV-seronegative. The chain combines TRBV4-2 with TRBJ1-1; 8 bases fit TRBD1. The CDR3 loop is CASSQDTGGWTEAFF. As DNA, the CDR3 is TGTGCCAGCAGCCAGGACACAGGGGGATGGACTGAAGCTTTCTTT.